What follows are 2 T cell receptor beta chains derived from one specimen sequenced in a study of blood T cell repertoires in COVID-19 (dated by TCRdb to about 2020). Library preparation was by the immunoSEQ multiplex PCR assay. Not all clones reach the TCRdb copy of this immuneACCESS table, which keeps in-frame sequences only. Checked studies attribute under half of the gap to unresolved V genes and leave the rest unexplained. The sample table holds 150,000 to 190,000 clones, of which approximately 80% were seen once. The ten largest clones take up approximately 3.7% of the sample. Sequencing was performed on peripheral blood. The source of these receptors is an elderly woman with acute or convalescent COVID-19.

V gene TRBV10-3 combines with J gene TRBJ2-7; TRBD1 aligns across 8 bases. V lost 6 bases, J lost 0 bases, and 4 bases stayed unmatched. The germline V gene encodes CDR1 ENHRY and CDR2 SYGVKD. The CDR3 sequence is 14 residues long. CDR3 loop: CAIRDRDFSYEQYF. CDR3 nucleotides: TGTGCCATCAGGGACAGGGATTTCTCCTACGAGCAGTACTTC.

The chain couples TRBV20-1 to TRBJ1-2, with D perhaps matching TRBD1 (5 bases). This CDR3 spans 13 amino acids. The ends were cut back, 3 bases at V and 2 bases at J, with 10 bases in the middle. CDR1 and CDR2 (germline): DFQATT, SNEGSKA (reference sequence). CDR3 loop: CSASPDRNYGYTF. DNA of the CDR3: TGCAGTGCTAGTCCCGACAGAAACTATGGCTACACCTTC.